This TCR beta chain was identified during a study of shared clonotypes between healthy human individuals. Study-wide points: Naive subsets usually exceeded memory subsets in estimated richness.

The study drew all its donors from Caucasian adults living in Nashville, Tennessee. CD4+ cell separation produced CD45RA+ naive and CD45RA-negative memory subsets. Libraries were prepared by immunoSEQ multiplex PCR; TCRdb keeps only in-frame clonotypes and omits some of them. Of some 1 million clones listed, under 80% are singletons. The CDR3 sequence is 19 residues long. The V and J ends lost 4 bases and 2 bases respectively, with 25 bases between them. The germline V gene has CDR1 SEHNR and CDR2 FQNEAQ (reference sequence). Details on this clone: Its cognate antigen is unknown.

This TCR came from a man between 18 and 35 years old in good health. The genes are TRBV7-9 and TRBJ2-3, with D uncertain. The sequencing sample was made of memory CD4+ T cells sorted from blood. Regarding subset: CD45RA-negative fraction. CDR3 nucleotides: TGTGCCAGCAGCTCGACCGGGCGCGGACCCGAGGTACCCACAGATACGCAGTATTTT. It yields the protein CASSSTGRGPEVPTDTQYF.